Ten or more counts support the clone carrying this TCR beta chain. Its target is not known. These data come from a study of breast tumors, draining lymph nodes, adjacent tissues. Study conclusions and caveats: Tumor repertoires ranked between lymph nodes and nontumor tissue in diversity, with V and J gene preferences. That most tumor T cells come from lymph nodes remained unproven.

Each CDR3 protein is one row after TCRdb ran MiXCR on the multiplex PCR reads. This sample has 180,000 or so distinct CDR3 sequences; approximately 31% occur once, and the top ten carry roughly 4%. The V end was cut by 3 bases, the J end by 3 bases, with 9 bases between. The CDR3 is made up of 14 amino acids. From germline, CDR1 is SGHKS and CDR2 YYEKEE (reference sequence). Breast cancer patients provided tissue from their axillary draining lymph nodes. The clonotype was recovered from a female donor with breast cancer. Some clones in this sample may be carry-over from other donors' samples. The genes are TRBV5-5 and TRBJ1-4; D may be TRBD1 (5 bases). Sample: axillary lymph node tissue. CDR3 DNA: TGTGCCAGCAGCTCGACAGTTTCTAATGAAAAACTGTTTTTT. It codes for CASSSTVSNEKLFF.